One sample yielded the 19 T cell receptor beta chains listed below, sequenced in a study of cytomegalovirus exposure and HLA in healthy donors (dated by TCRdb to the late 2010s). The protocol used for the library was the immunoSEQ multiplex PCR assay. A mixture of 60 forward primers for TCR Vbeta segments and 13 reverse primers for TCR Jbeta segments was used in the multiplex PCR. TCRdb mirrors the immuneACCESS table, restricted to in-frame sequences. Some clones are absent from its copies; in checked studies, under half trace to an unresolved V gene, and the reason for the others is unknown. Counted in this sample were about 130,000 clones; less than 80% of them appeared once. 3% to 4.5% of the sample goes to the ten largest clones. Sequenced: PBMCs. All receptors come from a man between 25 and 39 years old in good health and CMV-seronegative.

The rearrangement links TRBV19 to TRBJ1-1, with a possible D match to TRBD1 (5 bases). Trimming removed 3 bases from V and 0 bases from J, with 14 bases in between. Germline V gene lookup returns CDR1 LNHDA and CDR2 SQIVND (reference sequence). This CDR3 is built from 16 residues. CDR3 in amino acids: CASSMGFGGMNTEAFF. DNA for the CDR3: TGTGCCAGTAGTATGGGGTTTGGGGGGATGAACACTGAAGCTTTCTTT.

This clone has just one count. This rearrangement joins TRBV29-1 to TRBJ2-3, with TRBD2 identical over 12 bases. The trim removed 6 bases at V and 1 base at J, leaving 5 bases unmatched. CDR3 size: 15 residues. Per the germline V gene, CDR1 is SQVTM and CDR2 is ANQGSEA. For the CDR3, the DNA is TGCAGCGTGCCCACTAGCGGGGGGCGCACAGATACGCAGTATTTT. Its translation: CSVPTSGGRTDTQYF.

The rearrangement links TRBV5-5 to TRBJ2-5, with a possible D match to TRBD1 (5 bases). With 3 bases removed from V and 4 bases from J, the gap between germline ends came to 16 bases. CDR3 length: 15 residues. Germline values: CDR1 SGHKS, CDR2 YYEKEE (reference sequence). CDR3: CASSYSIPRGETQYF. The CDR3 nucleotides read TGTGCCAGCAGCTACTCAATTCCTAGGGGAGAGACCCAGTACTTC.

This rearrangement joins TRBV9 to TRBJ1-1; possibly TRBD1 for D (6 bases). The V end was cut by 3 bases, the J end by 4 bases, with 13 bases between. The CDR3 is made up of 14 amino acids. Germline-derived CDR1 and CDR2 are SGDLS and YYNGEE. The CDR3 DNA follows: TGTGCCAGCAGCGCCCAGGGGCTAGGCACTGAAGCTTTCTTT. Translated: CASSAQGLGTEAFF.

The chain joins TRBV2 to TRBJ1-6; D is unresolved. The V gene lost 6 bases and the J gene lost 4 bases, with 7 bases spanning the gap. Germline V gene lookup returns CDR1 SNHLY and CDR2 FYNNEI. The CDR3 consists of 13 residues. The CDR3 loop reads CASREDYNSPLHF. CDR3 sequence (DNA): TGTGCCAGCAGGGAGGATTATAATTCACCCCTCCACTTT.

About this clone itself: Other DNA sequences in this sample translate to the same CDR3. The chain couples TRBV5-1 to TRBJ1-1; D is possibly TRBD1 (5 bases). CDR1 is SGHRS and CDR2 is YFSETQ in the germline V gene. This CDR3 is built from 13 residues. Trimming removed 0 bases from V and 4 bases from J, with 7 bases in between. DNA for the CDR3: TGCGCCAGCAGCTTGGGGGGGGGCACTGAAGCTTTCTTT. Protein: CASSLGGGTEAFF.

In nucleotides, the CDR3 is TGTGCCAGCAGTAGGTACAGGGGTGAGGGCTACACCTTC. Its protein is CASSRYRGEGYTF. The rearrangement joins TRBV6-4 to TRBJ1-2; 7 positions agree with TRBD1. Per the germline V gene, CDR1 is MRHNA and CDR2 is SNTAGT. Unmatched junction bases numbered 8, after V lost 5 bases and J lost 8 bases. The CDR3 runs to 13 residues.

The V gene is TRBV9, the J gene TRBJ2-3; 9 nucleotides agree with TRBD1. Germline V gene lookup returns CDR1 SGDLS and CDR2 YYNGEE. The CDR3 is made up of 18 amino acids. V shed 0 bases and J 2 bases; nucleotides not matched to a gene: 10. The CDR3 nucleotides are TGTGCCAGCAGCGTAGCCCCCTCCGGGACAGGGTTCACAGATACGCAGTATTTT. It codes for CASSVAPSGTGFTDTQYF.

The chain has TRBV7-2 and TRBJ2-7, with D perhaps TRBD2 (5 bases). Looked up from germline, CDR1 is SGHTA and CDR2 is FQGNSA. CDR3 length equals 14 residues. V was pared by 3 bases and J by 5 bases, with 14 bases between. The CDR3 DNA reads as TGTGCCAGCAGCTTGGTGGCAGCGGTCCACGAGCAGTACTTC. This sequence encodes CASSLVAAVHEQYF. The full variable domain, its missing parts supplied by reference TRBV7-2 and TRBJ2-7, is GAGVSQSPSNKVTEKGKDVELRCDPISGHTALYWYRQSLGQGLEFLIYFQGNSAPDKSGLPSDRFSAERTGGSVSTLTIQRTQQEDSAVYLCASSLVAAVHEQYFGPGTRLTVT.

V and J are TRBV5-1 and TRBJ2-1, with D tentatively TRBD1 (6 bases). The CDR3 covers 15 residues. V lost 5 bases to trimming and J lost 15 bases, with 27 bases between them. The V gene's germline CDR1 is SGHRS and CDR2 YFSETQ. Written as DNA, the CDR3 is TGCGCCAGCAGACGAAATCGAGACGGGACACCCAGCTCGTTCTTC. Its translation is CASRRNRDGTPSSFF.

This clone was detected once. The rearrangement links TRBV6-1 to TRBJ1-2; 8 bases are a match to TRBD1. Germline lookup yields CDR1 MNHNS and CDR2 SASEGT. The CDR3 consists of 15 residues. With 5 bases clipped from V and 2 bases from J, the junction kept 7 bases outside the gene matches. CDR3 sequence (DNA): TGTGCCAGCAGTATACAGGGGGTCAAAAACTATGGCTACACCTTC. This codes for CASSIQGVKNYGYTF.

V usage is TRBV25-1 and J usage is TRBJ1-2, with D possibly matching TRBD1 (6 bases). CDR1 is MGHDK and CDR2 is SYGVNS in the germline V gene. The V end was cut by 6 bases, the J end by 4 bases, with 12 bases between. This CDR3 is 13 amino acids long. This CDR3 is CASSETGLYGYTF. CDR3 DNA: TGTGCCAGCAGCGAAACAGGGCTCTATGGCTACACCTTC.

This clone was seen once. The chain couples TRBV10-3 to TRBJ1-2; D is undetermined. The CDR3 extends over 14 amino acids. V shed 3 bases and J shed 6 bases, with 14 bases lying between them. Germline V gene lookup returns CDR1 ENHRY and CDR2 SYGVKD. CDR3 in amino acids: CAISDFGVQDGYTF. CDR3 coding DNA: TGTGCCATCAGTGATTTCGGGGTCCAGGATGGCTACACCTTC.

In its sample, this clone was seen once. The CDR3 sequence is CASSLDRAREQYF. In nucleotides, the CDR3 is TGCGCCAGCAGCTTGGACAGGGCGAGGGAGCAGTACTTC. The chain carries TRBV5-1 and TRBJ2-7; possible D gene TRBD1, 6 bases. Germline assignment: CDR1 SGHRS and CDR2 YFSETQ. The V and J ends lost 0 bases and 7 bases respectively, with 11 bases between them. This CDR3 region has 13 residues.

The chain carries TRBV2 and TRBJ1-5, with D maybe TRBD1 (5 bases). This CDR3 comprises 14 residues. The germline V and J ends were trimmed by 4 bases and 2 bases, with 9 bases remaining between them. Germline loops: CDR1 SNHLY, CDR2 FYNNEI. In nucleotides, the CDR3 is TGTGCCAGCAGTGCCGGCAGGGGCAATCAGCCCCAGCATTTT. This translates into CASSAGRGNQPQHF.

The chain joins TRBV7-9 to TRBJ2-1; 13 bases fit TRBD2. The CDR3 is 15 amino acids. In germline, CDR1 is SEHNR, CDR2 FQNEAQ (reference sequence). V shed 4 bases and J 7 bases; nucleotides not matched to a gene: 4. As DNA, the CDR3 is TGTGCCAGCAGCTCTACTAGCGGGGGGGCGAATGAGCAGTTCTTC. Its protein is CASSSTSGGANEQFF.

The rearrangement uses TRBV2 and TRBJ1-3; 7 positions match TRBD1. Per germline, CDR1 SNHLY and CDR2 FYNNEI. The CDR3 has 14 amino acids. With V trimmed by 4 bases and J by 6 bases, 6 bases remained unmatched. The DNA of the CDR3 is TGTGCCAGCAGTGCTCAGGGGGTCGAAAACACCATATATTTT. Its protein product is CASSAQGVENTIYF.

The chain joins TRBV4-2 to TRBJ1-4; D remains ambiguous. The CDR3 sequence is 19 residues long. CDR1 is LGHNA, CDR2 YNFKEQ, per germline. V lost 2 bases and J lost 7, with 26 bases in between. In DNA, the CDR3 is TGTGCCAGCAGCCAAAAGAGGATTGGGATAAATAATGCGGGTGAAAAACTGTTTTTT. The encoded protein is CASSQKRIGINNAGEKLFF.

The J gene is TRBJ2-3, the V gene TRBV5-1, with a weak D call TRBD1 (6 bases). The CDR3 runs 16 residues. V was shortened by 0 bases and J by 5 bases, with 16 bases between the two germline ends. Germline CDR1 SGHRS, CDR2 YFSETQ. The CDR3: CASSLDNRAKVDTQYF. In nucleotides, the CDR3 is TGCGCCAGCAGCTTGGATAACAGGGCTAAGGTAGATACGCAGTATTTT.